These T cell receptor beta chains were read from a single sample in a study of blood T cell repertoires in COVID-19. This table comes from immunoSEQ multiplex PCR, and its TCRdb copy is limited to in-frame clones, with some not included. The data show tens of thousands of clones, almost 85% seen once. What was sequenced was peripheral blood. These receptors were collected from an elderly man with active COVID-19. CDR3s include the opening cysteine and the closing phenylalanine or tryptophan.

v_call cdr3_length cdr3_aa
TRBV3-1/TRBV3-2 15 CASSPGHGNNEKLFF
TRBV3-1/TRBV3-2 15 CASSPTSGAYNEQFF
TRBV29-1 12 CSVQNSLGIQYF
TRBV3-1/TRBV3-2 16 CASSHRTSGSTDTQYF
TRBV5-4 13 CASSYPGQEKLFF
TRBV3-1/TRBV3-2 14 CASSLTDSGNTIYF
TRBV30 12 CAWSVKGHEAFF
TRBV14 13 CASSRVWTDTQYF
TRBV19 14 CASSIAGGRDTQYF
TRBV18 12 CASSSFNYGYTF
TRBV29-1 15 CSVGGGTLAKNIQYF
TRBV6-1 14 CASSEARANQPQHF
TRBV5-1 16 CASSLGLAGDTYEQYF
TRBV19 15 CASSAGQGQDQPQHF
TRBV19 16 CASSPFSGGQRDEQFF
TRBV12-3/TRBV12-4 12 CASSTSPTEQYF
TRBV18 15 CASSPPGSVNTEAFF
TRBV14 15 CASSQGQRFDYEQYF
TRBV19 15 CASSRASGGPYEQYF
TRBV11-1 15 CASSLVRTSRNEQFF
TRBV7-6 14 CASSSQGYSYEQYF
TRBV15 16 CATSRPDRGFQETQYF
TRBV5-1 18 CASSSGLAGMPSAYEQYF
TRBV2 11 CASRTEETQYF
TRBV7-3 13 CASSLKQGGEAFF
TRBV19 14 CASSIGQTNTEAFF
TRBV7-2 16 CASSLYGGAPTGELFF
TRBV7-9 16 CASSGRTSGPTDTQYF
TRBV7-2 18 CASSPRGLAGGLTDTQYF
TRBV20-1 14 CSASLLAGGREQFF